One and the same sample provided the 15 T cell receptor beta chains below, sequenced in a study of T cell responses to AZD1222 COVID-19 vaccine. The table came from immunoSEQ multiplex PCR; TCRdb's copy has only in-frame clones and leaves some out. The data show roughly 100,000 clones, about 91% seen once. The specimen was peripheral blood, collected 28 days after the second AZD1222 dose. These receptors all stem from an adult who received the AZD1222 COVID-19 vaccine.

V and J are TRBV7-3 and TRBJ1-4, with TRBD1 identical over 8 bases. CDR1 and CDR2 (germline): SGHTA, FQGTGA. The CDR3 loop spans 12 amino acids. V was pared by 6 bases and J by 11 bases, with 5 bases of the junction left unmatched. The CDR3 loop is CASSADREKLFF. The CDR3 DNA reads as TGTGCCAGCAGTGCGGACAGGGAGAAACTGTTTTTT.

The chain uses TRBV19 and TRBJ1-2, with TRBD1 as a possible D gene (5 bases). The V gene's germline CDR1 is LNHDA and CDR2 SQIVND (reference sequence). V lost 5 bases to trimming and J lost 4 bases, with 20 bases between them. The CDR3 loop spans 16 amino acids. The CDR3 DNA reads as TGTGCCAGTAGTTCGGCCGGGGCCCCAGGGCCCTATGGCTACACCTTC. This gives the protein CASSSAGAPGPYGYTF.

The chain is built from TRBV9 and TRBJ1-5; perhaps TRBD1 as D (5 bases). V shed 3 bases and J shed 2 bases, with 15 bases lying between them. Germline CDR1 reads SGDLS; CDR2 reads YYNGEE. The CDR3 runs to 16 residues. CDR3 residues: CASSEGPGQGNQPQHF. Written as DNA, the CDR3 is TGTGCCAGCAGCGAGGGCCCAGGGCAGGGCAATCAGCCCCAGCATTTT.

The V gene is TRBV11-3, the J gene TRBJ2-3; no reliable D call. The length of the CDR3 is 13 residues. V lost 1 base and J lost 2, with 4 bases in between. Germline V CDR1 and CDR2: SGHNT, YENEEA. The CDR3 DNA is TGTGCCAGCAGCTTAGCCTACACAGATACGCAGTATTTT. Protein: CASSLAYTDTQYF.

The V gene is TRBV24-1, the J gene TRBJ1-5; 8 nucleotides agree with TRBD1. The CDR3 has 13 residues. V gave up 9 bases and J gave up 11 bases; unmatched junction bases: 11. The germline CDR1 and CDR2 sequences are KGHDR and SFDVKD. This CDR3 reads CATAGGVEKAQHF. The DNA for the CDR3 is TGTGCCACCGCAGGGGGCGTGGAGAAGGCCCAGCATTTT.

J is TRBJ2-2 and V is TRBV30; TRBD2 matches 9 bases. The CDR3 spans 15 residues. Germline assignment: CDR1 GTSNPN and CDR2 SVGIG (reference sequence). Trimming removed 2 bases from V and 0 bases from J; junction bases left unmatched: 1. CDR3 coding DNA: TGTGCCTGGAGTCGACTAGCGGCGAACACCGGGGAGCTGTTTTTT. Translating it yields CAWSRLAANTGELFF. Using reference TRBV30 and TRBJ2-2 for the parts outside the CDR3, the full variable domain is SQTIHQWPATLVQPVGSPLSLECTVEGTSNPNLYWYRQAAGRGLQLLFYSVGIGQISSEVPQNLSASRPQDRQFILSSKKLLLSDSGFYLCAWSRLAANTGELFFGEGSRLTVL.

The chain uses TRBV7-9 and TRBJ1-1; D is possibly TRBD1 (5 bases). The CDR3 has 14 amino acids. With 3 bases removed from V and 0 bases from J, the gap between germline ends came to 8 bases. Germline V gives CDR1 SEHNR, CDR2 FQNEAQ (reference sequence). The CDR3 DNA reads as TGTGCCAGCAGCTTCGGACAATTGAACACTGAAGCTTTCTTT. Amino acids: CASSFGQLNTEAFF.

V and J are TRBV5-4 and TRBJ2-5; 12 bases match TRBD2. V lost 3 bases to trimming and J lost 5 bases; unmatched junction nucleotides: 8. This CDR3 spans 16 amino acids. CDR1 and CDR2 from the germline V gene are SGHNT and YYREEE (reference sequence). The chain's CDR3 is CASSSWTSGMAETQYF. The CDR3 nucleotides read TGTGCCAGCAGCTCCTGGACTAGCGGGATGGCGGAGACCCAGTACTTC.

This clone showed up just once. The chain uses TRBV2 and TRBJ2-1; TRBD2 matches 9 bases. The V segment lost 1 base and the J segment 8 bases; nucleotides outside the gene matches: 6. Germline V gene sequence: CDR1 SNHLY, CDR2 FYNNEI. CDR3 length: 15 amino acids. CDR3 coding DNA: TGTGCCAGCAGTGAAGGCCCAGCGGGAGGATATGAGCAGTTCTTC. It yields the protein CASSEGPAGGYEQFF.

The chain carries TRBV5-6 and TRBJ1-1; no clear D gene. Germline V lookup: CDR1 SGHDT, CDR2 YYEEEE. The CDR3 has 16 residues. The V gene lost 2 bases and the J gene lost 4 bases, with 18 bases spanning the gap. The CDR3, as DNA: TGTGCCAGCAGCTTAAACTCAGTCTCAAGAGGCACTGAAGCTTTCTTT. Translating gives CASSLNSVSRGTEAFF.

The rearrangement uses TRBV7-9 and TRBJ2-7, with D tentatively TRBD1 or TRBD2 (5 bases each). Germline CDR1 reads SEHNR; CDR2 reads FQNEAQ (reference sequence). Trimming took 5 bases from V and 0 from J, leaving 20 bases between them. The CDR3 sequence is 17 residues long. The CDR3 here is CASSGTGPRKYSYEQYF. The CDR3, as DNA: TGTGCCAGCAGCGGGACCGGGCCGAGAAAATACTCCTACGAGCAGTACTTC.

The chain recombines TRBV6-1 with TRBJ1-5, with 9 bases lining up with TRBD1. Trimming at V came to 3 bases and at J to 4 bases, leaving 1 base not matched to a gene. In germline, CDR1 is MNHNS, CDR2 SASEGT. This CDR3 has 14 amino acids. The CDR3 DNA is TGTGCCAGCAGTGAGGGGACAGGGAATCAGCCCCAGCATTTT. Encoded protein: CASSEGTGNQPQHF.

The chain is built from TRBV7-5 and TRBJ2-7. TRBV7-5 is noted as a pseudogene. The CDR3 extends over 15 amino acids. CDR3 loop: CARSLRSYREDEQYF. DNA for the CDR3: TGTGCCAGAAGCTTAAGGTCGTACAGGGAGGACGAGCAGTACTTC.

The V call is TRBV6-4, the J call TRBJ2-1; no definite D call. This CDR3 is 16 amino acids long. Trimming shortened V by 3 bases and J by 3 bases, and 15 bases separated the two germline ends. The germline CDR1 and CDR2 sequences are MRHNA and SNTAGT. The CDR3 bases are TGTGCCAGCAGTGAAACGTCACCAGGAGTCTACAATGAGCAGTTCTTC. Protein product: CASSETSPGVYNEQFF.

The chain links TRBV5-1 to TRBJ2-1; D unclear. This CDR3 spans 15 amino acids. Deletions cut 5 bases from V and 0 bases from J, with 12 bases between. From germline, CDR1 is SGHRS and CDR2 YFSETQ. CDR3 sequence reads: CASREYASSYNEQFF. The CDR3 DNA reads as TGCGCCAGCAGAGAATATGCGAGCTCCTACAATGAGCAGTTCTTC.